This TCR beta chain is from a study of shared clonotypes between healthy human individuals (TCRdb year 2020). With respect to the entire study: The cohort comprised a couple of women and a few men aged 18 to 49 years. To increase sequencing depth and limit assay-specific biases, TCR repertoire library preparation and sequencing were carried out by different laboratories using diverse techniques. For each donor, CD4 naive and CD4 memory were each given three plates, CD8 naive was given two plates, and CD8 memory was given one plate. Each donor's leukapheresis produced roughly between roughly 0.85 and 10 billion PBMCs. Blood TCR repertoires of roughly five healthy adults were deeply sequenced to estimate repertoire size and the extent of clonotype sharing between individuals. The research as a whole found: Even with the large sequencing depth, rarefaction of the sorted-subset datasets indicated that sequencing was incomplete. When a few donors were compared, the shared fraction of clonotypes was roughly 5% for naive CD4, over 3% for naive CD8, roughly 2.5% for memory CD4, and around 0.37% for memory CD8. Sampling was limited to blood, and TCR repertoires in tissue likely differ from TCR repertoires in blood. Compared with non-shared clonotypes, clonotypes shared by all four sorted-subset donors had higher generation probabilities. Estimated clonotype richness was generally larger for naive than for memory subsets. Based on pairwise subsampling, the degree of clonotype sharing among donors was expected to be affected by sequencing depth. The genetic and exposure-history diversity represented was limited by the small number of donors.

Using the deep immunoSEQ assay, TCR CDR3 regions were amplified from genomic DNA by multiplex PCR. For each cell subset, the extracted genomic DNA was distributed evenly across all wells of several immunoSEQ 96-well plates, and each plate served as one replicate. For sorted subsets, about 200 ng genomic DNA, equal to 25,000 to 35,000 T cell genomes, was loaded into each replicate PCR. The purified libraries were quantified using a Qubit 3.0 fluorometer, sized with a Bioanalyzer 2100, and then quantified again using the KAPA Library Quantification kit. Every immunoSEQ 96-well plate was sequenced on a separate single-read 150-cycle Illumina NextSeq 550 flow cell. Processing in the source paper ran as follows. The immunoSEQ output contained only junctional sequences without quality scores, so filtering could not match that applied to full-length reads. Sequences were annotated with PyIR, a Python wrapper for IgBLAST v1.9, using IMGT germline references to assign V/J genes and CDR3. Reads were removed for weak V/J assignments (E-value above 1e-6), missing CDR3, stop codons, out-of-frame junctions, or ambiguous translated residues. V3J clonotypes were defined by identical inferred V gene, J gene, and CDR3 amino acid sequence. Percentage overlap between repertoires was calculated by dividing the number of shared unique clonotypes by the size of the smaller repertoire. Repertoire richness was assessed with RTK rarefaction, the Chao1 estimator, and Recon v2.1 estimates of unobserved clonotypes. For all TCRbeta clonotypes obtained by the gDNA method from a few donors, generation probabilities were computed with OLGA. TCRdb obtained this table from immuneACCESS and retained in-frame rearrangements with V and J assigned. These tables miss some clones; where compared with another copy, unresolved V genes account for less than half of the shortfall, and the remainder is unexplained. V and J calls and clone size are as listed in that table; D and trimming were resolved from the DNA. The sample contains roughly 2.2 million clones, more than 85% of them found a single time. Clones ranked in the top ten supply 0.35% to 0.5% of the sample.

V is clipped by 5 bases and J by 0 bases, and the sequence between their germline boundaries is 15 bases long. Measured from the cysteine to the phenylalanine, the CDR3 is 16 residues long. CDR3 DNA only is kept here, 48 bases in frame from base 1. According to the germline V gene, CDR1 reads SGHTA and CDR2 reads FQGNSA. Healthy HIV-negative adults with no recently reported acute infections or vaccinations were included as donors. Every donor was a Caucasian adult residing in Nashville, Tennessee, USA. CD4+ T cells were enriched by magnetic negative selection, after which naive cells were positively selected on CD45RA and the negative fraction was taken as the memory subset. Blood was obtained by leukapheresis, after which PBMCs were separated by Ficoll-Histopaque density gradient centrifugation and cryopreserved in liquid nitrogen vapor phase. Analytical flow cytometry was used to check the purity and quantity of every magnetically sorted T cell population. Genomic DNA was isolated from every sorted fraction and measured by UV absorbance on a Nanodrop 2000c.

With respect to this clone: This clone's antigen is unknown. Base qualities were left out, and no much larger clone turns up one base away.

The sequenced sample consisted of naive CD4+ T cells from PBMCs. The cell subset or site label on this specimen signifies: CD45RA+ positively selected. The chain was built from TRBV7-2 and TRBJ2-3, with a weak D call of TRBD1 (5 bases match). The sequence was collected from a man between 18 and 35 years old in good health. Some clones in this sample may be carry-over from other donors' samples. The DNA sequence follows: TGTGCCAGCAGCCGACAGCGCTGGGGTAGCACAGATACGCAGTATTTT. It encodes CASSRQRWGSTDTQYF.